The rows below give T cell receptor beta chains drawn from one sample of a study of T cells in localized non-small cell lung cancer. The protocol was immunoSEQ multiplex PCR, while the TCRdb copy is restricted to in-frame clones and leaves out a portion. The sample carries some 2,000 clones, less than 30% recorded once. The sequences come from lung tumor tissue, collected before any cancer treatment. The receptors were sampled from a woman aged 40-70 years with stage III squamous cell lung carcinoma. CDR3s include the opening cysteine and the closing phenylalanine or tryptophan. The D gene is left open where the match is weak.

CASRDGGDLYEQYF,.,TRBV6-8
CASSPTADDRGLQETQYF,TRBD1,TRBV11-3
CATSRESALSSGANVLTF,.,TRBV15
CASSSSLAQETQYF,TRBD2,TRBV11-3
CAWSVTGNQPQHF,.,TRBV30
CASSESTSGFYEQYF,TRBD2,TRBV11-3
CAWSQYPSRGEQYF,.,TRBV30
CASSVVGQGDGYTF,TRBD1,TRBV9
CASTSLYTGELFF,.,TRBV6-8
CASSRSGTGDQPQHF,TRBD1,TRBV18
CASSQDPVGQYYEQYF,.,TRBV4-1
CASSLGRGNQETQYF,.,TRBV11-3
CASSFRGQNTEAFF,.,TRBV5-1
CASSLPKAGGDTQYF,.,TRBV11-3
CAWSVQSGYGYTF,.,TRBV30
CASSHHVRGMNTEAFF,.,TRBV10-2
CASSLPGQGVFGGYTF,TRBD1,TRBV11-3
CASSEGTGGADTQYF,TRBD1,TRBV18
CSVERVAAKNIQYF,.,TRBV29-1
CASSLNKGNTIYF,.,TRBV7-4
CASSYSGLGGNQPQHF,.,TRBV6-8
CASRKADSRYGYTF,.,TRBV6-8
CASSLAPFLTNSPLHF,.,TRBV11-3
CAWSAGDYGYTF,.,TRBV30
CASSRGLAGSYNEQFF,TRBD2,TRBV4-1
CASSVVPGTGNTIYF,.,TRBV9
CASSQMRGGANTGELFF,.,TRBV7-7
CASGDGNYGYTF,.,TRBV9
CASSVSGQTEAFF,TRBD1,TRBV9
CASAESSETQYF,.,TRBV6-8
CASTIPRVGGANVLTF,.,TRBV19
CATSRPDRVGYGYTF,TRBD1,TRBV15
CASSPNQVGTQYF,.,TRBV18
CASSPPLGPYNEQFF,.,TRBV6-8
CAWSDPARGYGYTF,.,TRBV30
CAITRDRDTEAFF,TRBD1,TRBV6-8
CASSFEGTAYGYTF,.,TRBV2
CASSLRSWGGNEKLFF,.,TRBV11-3
CASSLRSRLGTEAFF,.,TRBV11-3
CASSSMWGTEAFF,.,TRBV6-8
CASSVEARVGTEAFF,.,TRBV19
CASGQGPGELFF,TRBD1,TRBV12-5
CASSLERQGPEAFF,TRBD1,TRBV11-3
CASTPPRGPLHF,.,TRBV28
CASRRGNQPQHF,.,TRBV6-8
CASSRPESYEQYF,.,TRBV18